The 14 T cell receptor beta chains below all came from one sample that was sequenced in a study of blood T cell repertoires in COVID-19 (dated by TCRdb to 2018 to 2021). Receptors were amplified or captured by the immunoSEQ multiplex PCR assay. Entries here come from immuneACCESS through TCRdb and include only in-frame sequences with V and J called. Some clones fail to appear in such tables; in the studies checked, an unresolved V gene covers under half of the shortfall, and the cause of the remainder is unknown. In all, the sample holds hundreds of thousands of clones, and nearly 90% of those were seen once. The top ten clones comprise about 2.1% of the sample. The specimen sequenced was PBMCs or T cells enriched from blood (not recorded which). The receptors stem from a young woman with acute COVID-19.

The chain combines TRBV11-2 with TRBJ2-1; 9 bases are a match to TRBD2. Germline V gene sequence: CDR1 SGHAT, CDR2 FQNNGV. The CDR3 is 13 residues long. J was trimmed by 7 bases and V by 8 bases; bases with no gene match: 6. The DNA of the CDR3 is TGTGCCAGCCAACTTAGCGGGAGTAATGAGCAGTTCTTC. Its translation is CASQLSGSNEQFF.

This chain uses TRBV28 with TRBJ1-1; D is possibly TRBD1 (6 bases). CDR1 is MDHEN and CDR2 is SYDVKM in the germline V gene. This CDR3 contains 16 residues. V lost 1 base, J lost 4 bases, and 16 bases lay in between. CDR3 sequence: CASSLSAPGAGTEAFF. The DNA of the CDR3 is TGTGCCAGCAGTTTATCGGCCCCAGGGGCGGGCACTGAAGCTTTCTTT.

DNA for the CDR3: TGTGCCACCTCAGGAGGGGAGAACACTGAAGCTTTCTTT. Translating it yields CATSGGENTEAFF. V is TRBV13 and J is TRBJ1-1; tentative D call: TRBD1 (5 bases). Trimming removed 10 bases at V and 1 base at J, with 13 bases between. This CDR3 is built from 13 residues. Germline values: CDR1 PRHDT, CDR2 FYEKMQ (reference sequence).

This clone was seen only a few times. The chain recombines TRBV19 with TRBJ2-7; 10 bases agree with TRBD1. The V and J ends lost 3 bases and 3 bases, in that order; junction bases with no gene match: 5. This CDR3 is built from 15 residues. Per germline, CDR1 LNHDA and CDR2 SQIVND (reference sequence). The CDR3 DNA follows: TGTGCCAGTAGTATTGCTGGGACAGGGGACTACGAGCAGTACTTC. Translation: CASSIAGTGDYEQYF.

J is TRBJ2-1 and V is TRBV7-3; TRBD2 aligns across 10 bases. The V segment lost 3 bases and the J segment 6 bases; nucleotides outside the gene matches: 5. Per germline, CDR1 SGHTA and CDR2 FQGTGA. The CDR3 sequence is 15 residues long. CDR3 sequence (DNA): TGTGCCAGCAGCTTGATGGCTAGCGGGGGCAATGAGCAGTTCTTC. It codes for CASSLMASGGNEQFF.

The rearrangement joins TRBV7-7 to TRBJ2-5; 7 bases are a match to TRBD2. Losses at the gene ends were 4 bases for V and 2 bases for J; bases not matched to a gene: 13. CDR1 is SSHAT, CDR2 FNYEAQ, per germline (reference sequence). The CDR3 is 17 amino acids. CDR3 in amino acids: CASSSLGRESGQETQYF. For the CDR3, the DNA is TGTGCCAGCAGCTCCTTAGGGCGGGAGAGTGGGCAAGAGACCCAGTACTTC.

This chain connects TRBV9 to TRBJ2-1; 7 bases align to TRBD2. Germline values: CDR1 SGDLS, CDR2 YYNGEE. Germline trimming cut 7 bases from V and 6 bases from J; bases unmatched to any gene: 1. The CDR3 spans 11 residues. The chain's CDR3 is CASGTTNEQFF. CDR3 bases: TGTGCCAGCGGGACTACCAATGAGCAGTTCTTC.

The rearrangement joins TRBV28 to TRBJ2-2; D is perhaps TRBD1 (5 bases). This CDR3 contains 14 residues. The V end was cut by 6 bases, the J end by 2 bases, with 10 bases between. Germline V gives CDR1 MDHEN, CDR2 SYDVKM. The CDR3 DNA reads TGTGCCAGCAGATACGACAGAAACACCGGGGAGCTGTTTTTT. Its protein is CASRYDRNTGELFF.

CDR3 in DNA: TGCAGCGCCAGGGGGCAATACACCGGGGAGCTGTTTTTT. This encodes CSARGQYTGELFF. The chain has TRBV29-1 and TRBJ2-2; 8 bases agree with TRBD1. The germline V gene has CDR1 SQVTM and CDR2 ANQGSEA. The CDR3 is 13 amino acids. Trimming at V came to 7 bases and at J to 3 bases, leaving 4 bases not matched to a gene.

The chain recombines TRBV5-4 with TRBJ2-7, with D unclear. Between the trimmed V and J ends, which lost 4 bases and 5 bases, there was a span of 10 bases. The CDR3 spans 12 residues. Germline CDR1 and CDR2: SGHNT and YYREEE (reference sequence). The CDR3 DNA reads as TGTGCCAGCAGCCAATACAGTAACGAGCAGTACTTC. This translates into CASSQYSNEQYF. Variable domain in full (rest from reference TRBV5-4 and TRBJ2-7): ETGVTQSPTHLIKTRGQQVTLRCSSQSGHNTVSWYQQALGQGPQFIFQYYREEENGRGNFPPRFSGLQFPNYSSELNVNALELDDSALYLCASSQYSNEQYFGPGTRLTVT.

This rearrangement joins TRBV2 to TRBJ1-4; no reliable D call. Germline V gives CDR1 SNHLY, CDR2 FYNNEI. Deletions cut 7 bases from V and 4 bases from J, with 13 bases between. The CDR3 consists of 14 residues. The CDR3 sequence: CASTSPGINEKLFF. The CDR3 coding sequence is TGTGCCAGCACCTCGCCGGGTATTAATGAAAAACTGTTTTTT.

This clone has a single count. The chain joins TRBV7-9 to TRBJ2-5; TRBD1 matches at 7 bases. Germline CDR1 SEHNR, CDR2 FQNEAQ (reference sequence). V gave up 3 bases and J gave up 7 bases; unmatched junction bases: 14. The CDR3 has 16 residues. The CDR3 is CASSLVRGGLRGTQYF. CDR3 coding DNA: TGTGCCAGCAGCTTGGTGAGAGGGGGCTTGAGGGGGACCCAGTACTTC.

V and J are TRBV5-4 and TRBJ1-5; D is perhaps TRBD1 (6 bases). Germline lookup yields CDR1 SGHNT and CDR2 YYREEE (reference sequence). The CDR3 totals 16 residues. With 2 bases removed from V and 3 bases from J, the gap between germline ends came to 15 bases. DNA of the CDR3: TGTGCCAGCAGCTTAAACGGACAGAGAAACAATCAGCCCCAGCATTTT. This translates into CASSLNGQRNNQPQHF.

This chain joins TRBV7-2 and TRBJ2-5; TRBD1 might be the D (5 bases). The CDR3 is 16 residues long. Germline V gene data show CDR1 as SGHTA and CDR2 as FQGNSA. The V gene lost 5 bases and the J gene lost 5 bases, with 21 bases spanning the gap. The CDR3 is CASSPGRGRVTETQYF. CDR3 coding DNA: TGTGCCAGCAGCCCCGGCCGTGGCAGGGTAACGGAGACCCAGTACTTC.